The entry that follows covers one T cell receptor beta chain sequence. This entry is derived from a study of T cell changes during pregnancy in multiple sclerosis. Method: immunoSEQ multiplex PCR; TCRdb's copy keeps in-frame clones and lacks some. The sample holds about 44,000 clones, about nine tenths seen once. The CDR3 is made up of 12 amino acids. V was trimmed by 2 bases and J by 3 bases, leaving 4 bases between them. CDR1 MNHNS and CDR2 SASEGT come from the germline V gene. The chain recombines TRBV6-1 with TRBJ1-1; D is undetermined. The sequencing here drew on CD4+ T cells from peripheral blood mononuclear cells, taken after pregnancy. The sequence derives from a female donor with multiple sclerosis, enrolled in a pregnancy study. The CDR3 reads CASSEHYTEAFF. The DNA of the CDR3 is TGTGCCAGCAGTGAACATTACACTGAAGCTTTCTTT.